This TCR beta chain was sequenced during a study of T cell changes during pregnancy in multiple sclerosis. Clones were sequenced by immunoSEQ multiplex PCR, and TCRdb holds only the in-frame ones, with some missing. The sample has 50,000 to 55,000 clones, around 90% seen once. Trimming removed 3 bases from V and 3 bases from J, with 7 bases in between. The CDR3 is 12 residues long. The V gene's germline CDR1 is SGHRS and CDR2 YFSETQ. This material consisted of CD4+ T cells from peripheral blood mononuclear cells, taken in the third trimester of pregnancy. This TCR derives from a female donor with multiple sclerosis, enrolled in a pregnancy study. V gene TRBV5-1 combines with J gene TRBJ2-7; D perhaps matches TRBD1 (6 bases). The CDR3 loop reads CASSSDSYEQYF. For the CDR3, the DNA is TGCGCCAGCAGCTCGGACAGCTACGAGCAGTACTTC. Looking up the rest from reference TRBV5-1 and TRBJ2-7 gives the full variable domain: KAGVTQTPRYLIKTRGQQVTLSCSPISGHRSVSWYQQTPGQGLQFLFEYFSETQRNKGNFPGRFSGRQFSNSRSEMNVSTLELGDSALYLCASSSDSYEQYFGPGTRLTVT.